This T cell receptor (beta chain) was captured by sequencing in a study of T cell responses to AZD1222 COVID-19 vaccine. Study-wide findings and caveats: Vaccine-associated CD4 TCRs spanned spike, dominant at 160-218 and 743-854. Baseline serostatus was positive in only a handful of AZD1222 recipients. After the peak T cell response, and only then, were repertoires sampled. Spike-specific TCRs gained breadth and depth after people received two AZD1222 doses.

The method was immunoSEQ multiplex PCR; TCRdb's version includes in-frame clones alone and lacks a portion of them. The data contain some 80,000 clones, approximately 88% of them singletons. Trimming pared 3 bases from V and 0 bases from J, leaving 3 bases between. This CDR3 region has 13 residues. The germline V gene encodes CDR1 ENHRY and CDR2 SYGVKD. About this clone: The antigen is undetermined.

This material consisted of peripheral blood, taken 28 days after the second dose of the MenACWY control vaccine. This TCR came from an adult who received the MenACWY meningococcal vaccine as a control. This chain uses TRBV10-3 with TRBJ1-5; D is undetermined. The CDR3 protein is CAISDGSNQPQHF. Here the CDR3 DNA reads TGTGCCATCAGTGACGGTAGCAATCAGCCCCAGCATTTT.